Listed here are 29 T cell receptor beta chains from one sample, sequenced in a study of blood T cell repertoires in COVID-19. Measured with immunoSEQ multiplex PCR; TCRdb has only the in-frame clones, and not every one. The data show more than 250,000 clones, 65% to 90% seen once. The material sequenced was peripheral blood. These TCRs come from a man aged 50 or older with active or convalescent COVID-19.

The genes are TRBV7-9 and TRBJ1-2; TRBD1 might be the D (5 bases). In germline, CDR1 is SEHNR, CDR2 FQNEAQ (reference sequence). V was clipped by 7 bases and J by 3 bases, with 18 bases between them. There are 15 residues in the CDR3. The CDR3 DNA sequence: TGTGCCAGCAAGCGGGACCCGCAGACTCACTATGGCTACACCTTC. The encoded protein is CASKRDPQTHYGYTF.

CDR3 nucleotides: TGTGCCAGCAACCCTCAGGGAGGATCCTACAATGAGCAGTTCTTC. Its translation: CASNPQGGSYNEQFF. The rearrangement joins TRBV6-5 to TRBJ2-1, with D maybe TRBD2 (6 bases). The CDR3 is made up of 15 amino acids. The ends were cut back, 7 bases at V and 1 base at J, with 14 bases in the middle. Germline-derived CDR1 and CDR2 are MNHEY and SVGAGI.

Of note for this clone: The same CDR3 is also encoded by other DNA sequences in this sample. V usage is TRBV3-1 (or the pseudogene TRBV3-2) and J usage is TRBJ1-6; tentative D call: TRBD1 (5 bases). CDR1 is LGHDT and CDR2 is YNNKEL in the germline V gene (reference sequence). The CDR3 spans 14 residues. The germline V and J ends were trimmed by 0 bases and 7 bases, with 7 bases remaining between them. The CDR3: CASSQDRGNSPLHF. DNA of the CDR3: TGTGCCAGCAGCCAAGATAGGGGAAATTCACCCCTCCACTTT.

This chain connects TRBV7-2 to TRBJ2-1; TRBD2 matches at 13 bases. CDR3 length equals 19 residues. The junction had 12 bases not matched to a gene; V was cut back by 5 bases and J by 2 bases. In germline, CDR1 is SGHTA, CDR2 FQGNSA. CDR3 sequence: CASSPKALAGGLAYNEQFF. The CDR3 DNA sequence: TGTGCCAGCAGCCCAAAAGCACTAGCGGGAGGGCTTGCCTACAATGAGCAGTTCTTC.

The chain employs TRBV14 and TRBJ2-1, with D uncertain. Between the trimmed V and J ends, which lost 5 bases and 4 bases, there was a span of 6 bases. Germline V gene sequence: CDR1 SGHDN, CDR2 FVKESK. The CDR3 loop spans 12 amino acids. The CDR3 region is CASSLNYNEQFF. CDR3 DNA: TGTGCCAGCAGCTTAAATTACAATGAGCAGTTCTTC.

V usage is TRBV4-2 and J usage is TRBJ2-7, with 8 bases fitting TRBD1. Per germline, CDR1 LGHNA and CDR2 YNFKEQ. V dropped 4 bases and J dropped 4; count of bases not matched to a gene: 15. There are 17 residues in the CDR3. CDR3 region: CASSRAGGAGGAYEQYF. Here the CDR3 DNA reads TGTGCCAGCAGCCGGGCGGGCGGGGCAGGGGGCGCGTACGAGCAGTACTTC.

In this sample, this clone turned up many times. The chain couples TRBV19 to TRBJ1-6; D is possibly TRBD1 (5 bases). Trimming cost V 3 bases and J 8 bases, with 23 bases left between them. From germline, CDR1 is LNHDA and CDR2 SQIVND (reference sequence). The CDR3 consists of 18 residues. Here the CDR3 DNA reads TGTGCCAGTAGTATCGGAGGGACCCCGGGAGGGTTGCATTCACCCCTCCACTTT. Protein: CASSIGGTPGGLHSPLHF.

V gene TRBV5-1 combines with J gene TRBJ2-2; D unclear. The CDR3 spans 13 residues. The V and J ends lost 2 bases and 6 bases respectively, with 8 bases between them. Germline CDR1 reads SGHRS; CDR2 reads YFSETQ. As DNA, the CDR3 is TGCGCCAGCAGCTTCGACTGGGCCGGGGAGCTGTTTTTT. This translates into CASSFDWAGELFF.

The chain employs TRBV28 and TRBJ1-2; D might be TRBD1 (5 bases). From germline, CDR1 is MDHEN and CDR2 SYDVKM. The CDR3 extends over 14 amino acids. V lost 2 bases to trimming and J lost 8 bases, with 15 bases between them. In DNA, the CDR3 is TGTGCCAGCAGTTTAGGGCGGGGGAAGAGCGGCTACACCTTC. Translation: CASSLGRGKSGYTF.

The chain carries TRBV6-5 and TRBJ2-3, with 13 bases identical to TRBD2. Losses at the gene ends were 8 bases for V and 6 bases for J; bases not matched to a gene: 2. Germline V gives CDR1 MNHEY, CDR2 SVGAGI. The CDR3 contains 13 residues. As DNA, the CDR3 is TGTGCCAGCGGGACTAGCGGGATTGATACGCAGTATTTT. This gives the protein CASGTSGIDTQYF.

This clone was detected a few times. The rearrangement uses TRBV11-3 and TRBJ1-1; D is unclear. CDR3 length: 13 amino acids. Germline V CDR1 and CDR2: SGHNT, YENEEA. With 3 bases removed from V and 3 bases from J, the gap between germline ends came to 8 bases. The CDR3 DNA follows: TGTGCCAGCAGCTTGGCAGTTTACACTGAAGCTTTCTTT. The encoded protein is CASSLAVYTEAFF.

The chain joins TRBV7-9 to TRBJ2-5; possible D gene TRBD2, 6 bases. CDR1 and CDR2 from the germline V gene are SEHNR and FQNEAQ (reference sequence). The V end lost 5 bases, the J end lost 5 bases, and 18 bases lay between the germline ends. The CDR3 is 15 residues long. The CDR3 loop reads CASSAARDRRETQYF. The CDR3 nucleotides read TGTGCCAGCAGCGCCGCGCGGGATAGGAGGGAGACCCAGTACTTC.

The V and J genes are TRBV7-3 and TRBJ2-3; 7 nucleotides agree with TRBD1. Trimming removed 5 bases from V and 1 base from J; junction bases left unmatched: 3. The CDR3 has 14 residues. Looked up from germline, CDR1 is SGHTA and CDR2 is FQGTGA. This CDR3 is CASSRDSGTDTQYF. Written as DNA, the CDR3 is TGTGCCAGCAGCAGGGACAGCGGCACAGATACGCAGTATTTT.

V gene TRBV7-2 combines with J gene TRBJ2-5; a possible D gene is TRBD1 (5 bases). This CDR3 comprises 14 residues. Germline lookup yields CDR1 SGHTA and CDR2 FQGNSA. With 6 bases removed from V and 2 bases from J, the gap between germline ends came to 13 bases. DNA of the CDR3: TGTGCCAGCAGACCTATCAGGGTTCAAGAGACCCAGTACTTC. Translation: CASRPIRVQETQYF. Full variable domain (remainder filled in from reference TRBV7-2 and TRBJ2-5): GAGVSQSPSNKVTEKGKDVELRCDPISGHTALYWYRQSLGQGLEFLIYFQGNSAPDKSGLPSDRFSAERTGGSVSTLTIQRTQQEDSAVYLCASRPIRVQETQYFGPGTRLLVL.

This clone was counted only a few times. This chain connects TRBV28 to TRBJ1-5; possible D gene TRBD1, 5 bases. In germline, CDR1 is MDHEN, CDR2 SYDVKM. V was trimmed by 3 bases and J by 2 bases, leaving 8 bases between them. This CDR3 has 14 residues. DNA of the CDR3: TGTGCCAGCAGTTTGGTAGGGGGCAATCAGCCCCAGCATTTT. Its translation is CASSLVGGNQPQHF.

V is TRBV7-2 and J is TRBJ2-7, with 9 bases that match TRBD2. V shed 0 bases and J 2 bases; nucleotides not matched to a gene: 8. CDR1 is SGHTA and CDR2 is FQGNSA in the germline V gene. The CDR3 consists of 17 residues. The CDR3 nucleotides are TGTGCCAGCAGCTTAGCTCCTAGCGGGACTTACACCTACGAGCAGTACTTC. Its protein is CASSLAPSGTYTYEQYF.

CDR3 in amino acids: CASSGQSGGVETQYF. The DNA for the CDR3 is TGCGCCAGCAGTGGACAATCAGGGGGCGTAGAGACCCAGTACTTC. The V and J genes are TRBV10-1 and TRBJ2-5; 8 bases map to TRBD1. CDR3 length: 15 amino acids. After removal of 4 bases from V and 4 bases from J, the junction contained 8 bases not matched to a gene. CDR1 WNHNN and CDR2 SYGVQD come from the germline V gene (reference sequence).

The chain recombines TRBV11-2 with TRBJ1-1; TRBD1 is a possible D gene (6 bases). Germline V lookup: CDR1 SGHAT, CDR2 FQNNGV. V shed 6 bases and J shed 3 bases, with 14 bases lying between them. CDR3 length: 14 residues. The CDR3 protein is CASSPRGRHTEAFF. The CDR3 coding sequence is TGTGCCAGCAGTCCGCGGGGGCGACACACTGAAGCTTTCTTT.

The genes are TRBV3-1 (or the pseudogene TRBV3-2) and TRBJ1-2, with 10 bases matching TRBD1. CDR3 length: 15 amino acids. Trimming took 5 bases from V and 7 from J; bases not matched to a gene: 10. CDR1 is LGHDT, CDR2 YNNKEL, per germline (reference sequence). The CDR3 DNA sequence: TGTGCCAGCAGCTACGGGGCTGGGACAGGGGTTGGCTACACCTTC. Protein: CASSYGAGTGVGYTF.

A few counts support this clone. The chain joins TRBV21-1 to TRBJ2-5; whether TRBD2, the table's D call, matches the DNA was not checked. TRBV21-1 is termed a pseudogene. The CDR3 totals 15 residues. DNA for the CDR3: TGTGCCAGCAGAAGGGTCTGGGACTGCCAAGAGACCCAGTACTTC. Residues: CASRRVWDCQETQYF.

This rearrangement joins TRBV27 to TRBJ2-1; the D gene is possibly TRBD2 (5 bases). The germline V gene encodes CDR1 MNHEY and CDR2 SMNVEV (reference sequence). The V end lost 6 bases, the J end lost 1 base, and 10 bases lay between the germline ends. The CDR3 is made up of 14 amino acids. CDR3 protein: CASRKSGSYNEQFF. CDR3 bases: TGTGCCAGCAGGAAAAGCGGATCCTACAATGAGCAGTTCTTC.

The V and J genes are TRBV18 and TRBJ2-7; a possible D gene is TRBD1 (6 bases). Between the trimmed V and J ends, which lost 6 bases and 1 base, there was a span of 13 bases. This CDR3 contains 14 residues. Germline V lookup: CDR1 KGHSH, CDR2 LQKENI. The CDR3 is CASSRDNPSYEQYF. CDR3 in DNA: TGTGCCAGCTCTCGGGACAACCCGTCCTACGAGCAGTACTTC.

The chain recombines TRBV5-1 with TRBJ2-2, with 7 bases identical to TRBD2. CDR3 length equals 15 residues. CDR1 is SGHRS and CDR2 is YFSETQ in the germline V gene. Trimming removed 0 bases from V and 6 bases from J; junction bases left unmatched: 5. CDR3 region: CASSLDPSGAGELFF. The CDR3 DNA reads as TGCGCCAGCAGCTTGGATCCTAGCGGCGCCGGGGAGCTGTTTTTT.

The CDR3 DNA is TGTGCCAGCACCCCTCCGGGGGGCGCCATTAATGAGCAGTTCTTC. Its protein product is CASTPPGGAINEQFF. The chain has TRBV5-4 and TRBJ2-1, with D possibly TRBD2 on 7 matching bases. Trimming pared 6 bases from V and 7 bases from J, leaving 20 bases between. Germline CDR1 reads SGHNT; CDR2 reads YYREEE (reference sequence). The CDR3 has 15 residues.

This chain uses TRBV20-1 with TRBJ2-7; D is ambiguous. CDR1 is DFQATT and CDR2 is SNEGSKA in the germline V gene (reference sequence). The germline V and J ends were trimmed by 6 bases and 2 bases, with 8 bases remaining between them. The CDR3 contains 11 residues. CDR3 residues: CSAKGAYEQYF. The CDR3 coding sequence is TGCAGTGCGAAAGGAGCCTACGAGCAGTACTTC.

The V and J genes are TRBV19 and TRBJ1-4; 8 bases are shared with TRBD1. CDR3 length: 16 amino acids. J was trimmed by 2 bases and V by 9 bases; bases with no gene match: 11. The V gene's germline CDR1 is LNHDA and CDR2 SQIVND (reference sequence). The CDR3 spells CASSLLGDRTNEKLFF. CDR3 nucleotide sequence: TGTGCCAGCTCCCTACTAGGGGACAGGACTAATGAAAAACTGTTTTTT.

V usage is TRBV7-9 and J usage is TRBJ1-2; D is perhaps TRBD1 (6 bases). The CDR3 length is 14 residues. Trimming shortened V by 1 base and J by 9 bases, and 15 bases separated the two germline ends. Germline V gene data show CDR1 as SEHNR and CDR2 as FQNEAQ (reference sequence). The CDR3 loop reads CASSLERDMVRYTF. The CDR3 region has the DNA TGTGCCAGCAGCTTAGAGCGGGACATGGTACGCTACACCTTC.

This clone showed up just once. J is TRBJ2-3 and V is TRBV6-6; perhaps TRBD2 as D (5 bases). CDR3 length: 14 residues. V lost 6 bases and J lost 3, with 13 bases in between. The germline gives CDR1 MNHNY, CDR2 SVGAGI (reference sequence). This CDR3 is CASRRPGGTDTQYF. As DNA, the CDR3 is TGTGCCAGCAGGCGGCCCGGAGGTACAGATACGCAGTATTTT.

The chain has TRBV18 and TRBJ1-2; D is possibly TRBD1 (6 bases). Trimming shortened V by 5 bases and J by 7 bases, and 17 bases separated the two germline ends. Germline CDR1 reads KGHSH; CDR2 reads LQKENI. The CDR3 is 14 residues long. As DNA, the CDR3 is TGTGCCAGCTCAGCGGACAGCCCCTCTATTGGCTACACCTTC. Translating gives CASSADSPSIGYTF.